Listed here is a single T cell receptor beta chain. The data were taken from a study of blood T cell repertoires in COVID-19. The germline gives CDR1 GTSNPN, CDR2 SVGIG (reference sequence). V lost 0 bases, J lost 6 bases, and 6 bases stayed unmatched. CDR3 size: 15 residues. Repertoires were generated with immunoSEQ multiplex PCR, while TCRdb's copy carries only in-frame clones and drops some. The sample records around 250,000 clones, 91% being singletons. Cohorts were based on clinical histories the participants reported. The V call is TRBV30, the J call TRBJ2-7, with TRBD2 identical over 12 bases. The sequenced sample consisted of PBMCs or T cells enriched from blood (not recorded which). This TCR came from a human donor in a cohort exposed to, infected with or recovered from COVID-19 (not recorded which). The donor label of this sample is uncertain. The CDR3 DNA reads TGTGCCTGGAGTGTAGGACTAGCGGGGAATGGCGAGCAGTACTTC. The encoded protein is CAWSVGLAGNGEQYF. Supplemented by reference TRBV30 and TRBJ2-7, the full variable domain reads SQTIHQWPATLVQPVGSPLSLECTVEGTSNPNLYWYRQAAGRGLQLLFYSVGIGQISSEVPQNLSASRPQDRQFILSSKKLLLSDSGFYLCAWSVGLAGNGEQYFGPGTRLTVT.